This is a list of T cell receptor beta chains from one sample in a study of T cells after yellow fever vaccination. MiXCR was run by TCRdb on the 5' RACE reads, yielding one entry per CDR3 protein. The sample has around 340,000 distinct CDR3 sequences, around 13% seen once; the top ten hold 2.5% to 4%. The sample was CD4+ T cells sorted from PBMCs, taken 15 days after the yellow fever booster vaccination. The receptors stem from a man aged 18-30 years who received the YFV17D yellow fever vaccine. The CDR3 runs from the conserved cysteine through the conserved F or W. A D gene is named only where the DNA matches it firmly. Some rows have no size entry. The others give once, few or many, or a class for an expanded clone.

D gene,J gene,V gene,clone size,CDR3 DNA,CDR3 protein
.,TRBJ1-4,TRBV13,few,TGTGCCAGCAGCTTACAAGGGGATGGGGAAAAACTGTTTTTT,CASSLQGDGEKLFF
.,TRBJ2-3,TRBV6-6,few,TGTGCCAGCAGTTATAGCGGCGGATACACAGATACGCAGTATTTT,CASSYSGGYTDTQYF
.,TRBJ2-2,TRBV6-2/TRBV6-3,few,TGTGCCAGCATGCGGGGCCCCACCGGGGAGCTGTTTTTT,CASMRGPTGELFF
.,TRBJ2-5,TRBV6-1,.,TGTGCCAGCTGCCTAGGTTACCAAGAGACCCAGTACTTC,CASCLGYQETQYF
TRBD1,TRBJ2-2,TRBV4-3,.,TGCGCCAGCAGCCAAGATCCCCCAGGGGGCGGGACCGGGGAGCTGTTTTTT,CASSQDPPGGGTGELFF
.,TRBJ1-5,TRBV27,few,TGTGCCAGCAGTTTTATTGGGAATAGCAATCAGCCCCAGCATTTT,CASSFIGNSNQPQHF
TRBD1,TRBJ1-2,TRBV6-6,.,TGTGCCAGCAGTTTCGGGACAGGGAACTATGGCTACACCTTC,CASSFGTGNYGYTF
.,TRBJ2-1,TRBV30,few,TGTGCCTGGAGGAGGGACTCCTGGAATGAGCAGTTCTTC,CAWRRDSWNEQFF
.,TRBJ1-4,TRBV4-1,few,TGCGCCAGCAGCCAACCCTTCGGGGGTCGAAAGGAAAAACTGTTTTTT,CASSQPFGGRKEKLFF
.,TRBJ2-2,TRBV30,few,TGTGCCTGGAGTGGGGACACCGGGGAGCTGTTTTTT,CAWSGDTGELFF
.,TRBJ1-2,TRBV6-5,few,TGTGCCAGCAGGCCGGACGGAGCTAACTATGGCTACACCTTC,CASRPDGANYGYTF
.,TRBJ2-7,TRBV20-1,few,TGCAGTGGGTTGGGCGGTGGGGAGCAGTACTTC,CSGLGGGEQYF
TRBD2,TRBJ2-3,TRBV20-1,.,TGCAGTGCTAGGACGCCGGGACTAGCGGGGGGTACCACAGATACGCAGTATTTT,CSARTPGLAGGTTDTQYF
.,TRBJ2-4,TRBV11-2,few,TGTGCCAGCAGCCTAGGGGACACCATCCGGGGTGGCATTCAGTACTTC,CASSLGDTIRGGIQYF
TRBD1,TRBJ2-1,TRBV20-1,many,TGCAGTGGGCAGGGGGCGTCTGAGCAGTTCTTC,CSGQGASEQFF
TRBD1,TRBJ1-6,TRBV7-2,many,TGTGCCAGCACCCGACAGGGGGATTTGTCACCCCTCCACTTT,CASTRQGDLSPLHF
.,TRBJ2-4,TRBV20-1,few,TGCAGTGCTTCTATAATAGCCAAAAACATTCAGTACTTC,CSASIIAKNIQYF
TRBD2,TRBJ2-1,TRBV30,few,TGTGCCTGGAGCGGGGGGATGGGGAGGCAGTTCTTC,CAWSGGMGRQFF
.,TRBJ2-4,TRBV5-1,few,TGCGCCAGCAGCTTGGGGGCGATAGCCAAAAACATTCAGTACTTC,CASSLGAIAKNIQYF
TRBD2,TRBJ2-4,TRBV7-8,.,TGTGCCAGCAGCTTGGAGGCGGGGGGCACCAAAAACATTCAGTACTTC,CASSLEAGGTKNIQYF
.,TRBJ1-6,TRBV28,.,TGTGTTAGCGGTGGACCTCATGATAATTCACCCCTCCACTTT,CVSGGPHDNSPLHF
.,TRBJ2-2,TRBV9,.,TGTGCCAGCAGCGTATACGATGCCGCGAACACCGGGGAGCTGTTTTTT,CASSVYDAANTGELFF
.,TRBJ2-2,TRBV4-1,.,TGCGCCAGCAGCACGGTGCTGCGGACCAGGCCAAATCCCGGGGAGCTGTTTTTT,CASSTVLRTRPNPGELFF
TRBD2,TRBJ2-1,TRBV19,.,TGTGCCACTACTATATCTAGCGGGGGGGCTGCGAATGAGCAGTTCTTC,CATTISSGGAANEQFF
TRBD1,TRBJ1-2,TRBV4-3,.,TGCGCCAGCAGCCAAGAGTGGACAGGGAATGGCTACACCTTC,CASSQEWTGNGYTF
.,TRBJ2-3,TRBV27,few,TGTGCCAGCAGTTTATCGGGGTCAACGAGGGCAACTACGCAGTATTTT,CASSLSGSTRATTQYF
.,TRBJ2-5,TRBV6-2/TRBV6-3,once,TGTGCCAGCAGATCTCTAAGGACTCATAGAGGGACCCAGTACTTC,CASRSLRTHRGTQYF
.,TRBJ2-3,TRBV7-2,few,TGTGCCAGCAGCTTAGCCCGTTCGGTGAGCACAGATACGCAGTATTTT,CASSLARSVSTDTQYF
TRBD1,TRBJ1-5,TRBV7-2,.,TGTGCCAGCTCCGGACAGGGACAACAGCCCCAGCATTTT,CASSGQGQQPQHF
TRBD1,TRBJ1-6,TRBV5-4,few,TGTGCCAGCAGCTATGACAGGGGCAGTAATTCACCCCTCCACTTT,CASSYDRGSNSPLHF
TRBD1,TRBJ2-5,TRBV5-1,.,TGCGCCAGCAGCACGGGACAGATCCAAGAGACCCAGTACTTC,CASSTGQIQETQYF
.,TRBJ2-5,TRBV5-1,.,TGCGCCAGCAGCTTGGGAAAAGGGGGGACCCAGTACTTC,CASSLGKGGTQYF
.,TRBJ1-1,TRBV7-2,few,TGTGCCAGCAGCTTCGACGGGAGGGTGAACACTGAAGCTTTCTTT,CASSFDGRVNTEAFF
.,TRBJ2-5,TRBV15,.,TGTGCCACCAGCAGAGGGGGGGACGACGGGACCCAGTACTTC,CATSRGGDDGTQYF
.,TRBJ1-6,TRBV6-5,many,TGTGCCAATCTCACAGCGGGGCTCAATTCACCCCTCCACTTT,CANLTAGLNSPLHF
.,TRBJ2-1,TRBV7-9,few,TGTGCCAGCAGCTTCCTAGTCTCCTACAATGAGCAGTTCTTC,CASSFLVSYNEQFF
.,TRBJ2-3,TRBV28,.,TGTGCCACCTTACCAACCGGAGATACGCAGTATTTT,CATLPTGDTQYF
.,TRBJ2-1,TRBV7-3,.,TGTGCCAGCAGCCCCGGGACATTTTACAATGAGCAGTTCTTC,CASSPGTFYNEQFF
.,TRBJ1-3,TRBV29-1,few,TGCAGCGTTGCCCGAAGGTCGACAGTTGGAAACACCATATATTTT,CSVARRSTVGNTIYF
.,TRBJ1-5,TRBV19,few,TGTGCCAGTAGAGACTCACCGCCCCAGCATTTT,CASRDSPPQHF